The entry below describes one T cell receptor beta chain. This sample stems from a study of blood T cell repertoires in COVID-19. Only in-frame clones appear in the TCRdb table, and some are missing; sequencing was by immunoSEQ multiplex PCR. The table shows under 100,000 clones, with around 87% occurring only once. Germline assignment: CDR1 LGHDT and CDR2 YNNKEL (reference sequence). With 0 bases clipped from V and 2 bases from J, the junction kept 8 bases outside the gene matches. CDR3 size: 17 residues. The rearrangement links TRBV3-1 (or the pseudogene TRBV3-2) to TRBJ2-7, with 9 nucleotides matching TRBD2. This TCR derives from a human donor in a cohort sampled during active COVID-19. The source material was peripheral blood. CDR3 in DNA: TGTGCCAGCAGCCAAGACCCAAGTAGCGGGAGAACCTACGAGCAGTACTTC. Translating gives CASSQDPSSGRTYEQYF.